This note documents a single T cell receptor beta chain sequence. Which antigen it targets is not known. No qualities accompany the bases; no much larger clone lies one base away. This sample was taken from a study of radiotherapy plus CTLA-4 blockade in lung cancer (dated by TCRdb to the late 2010s). Background on the whole study: Objective responses occurred in roughly a sixth of enrolled patients, and roughly 30% achieved disease control.

The study tested focal radiation therapy combined with CTLA-4 blockade (ipilimumab) in patients with chemo-refractory metastatic non-small-cell lung cancer. The full study reports these points: TCR clones derived from tumors expanded in peripheral blood after treatment with radiotherapy and ipilimumab. Early dynamic changes in blood T cell clones, together with increased serum interferon-beta after radiation, were reported as the strongest predictors of response.

The library was produced with the immunoSEQ multiplex PCR assay. TCRdb carries this immuneACCESS record with in-frame sequences only. Its versions omit some clonotypes, under half of them owing to an unresolved V gene in the studies checked, with the rest unexplained. The sample records 32,000 or so clones, about four fifths of which are singletons. Roughly 15% of the sample comes from the top ten. V loses 1 base of germline sequence and J loses 4 bases, and the interval between the two ends is 11 bases. From the cysteine through the phenylalanine, the CDR3 covers 15 amino acids. Here the CDR3 DNA is all that survives: 45 bases in frame from base 1. Per the germline V gene, SGHVS is the CDR1 and FQNEAQ is the CDR2.

The chain joins TRBV7-8 to TRBJ1-3; matching of 5 bases hints at TRBD1 as the D gene. The clonotype was recovered from a human donor with non-small cell lung cancer that progressed on radiotherapy plus ipilimumab. This sample comprised peripheral blood, obtained from a patient treated with radiotherapy plus ipilimumab. The CDR3 in this case is CASSLVVGTGNTIYF. The nucleotides read TGTGCCAGCAGCTTAGTGGTAGGGACGGGAAACACCATATATTTT.